A selection of T cell receptor beta chains follows, all from one sample in a study of identical twins. TCRdb itself ran the 5' RACE reads through MiXCR, one entry per CDR3 protein. This table holds 420,000 or so distinct CDR3 sequences, around 18% found once. The sample comprised naive T cells sorted from blood. All receptors come from a man between 45 and 60 years old in good health. Each CDR3 is given with its conserved first and last residue. Fields, in order: CDR3 DNA, CDR3 protein, J gene, V gene, clone size, D gene. D genes are given only for firm matches. Clone size is not always given. Where it is, it says once, few, many or a class for expanded clones.

CDR3 DNA: TGCGCCAGCAGCTTGGGACAGGGAGTTTCACCCCTCCACTTT
CDR3 protein: CASSLGQGVSPLHF
J gene: TRBJ1-6
V gene: TRBV5-1
clone size: many
D gene: TRBD1

CDR3 DNA: TGTGCCAGCAGCGTAGGGACGAGCGCAGATACGCAGTATTTT
CDR3 protein: CASSVGTSADTQYF
J gene: TRBJ2-3
V gene: TRBV9
clone size: .
D gene: .

CDR3 DNA: TGTGCCAGCAGCTTATTGCGCGGGGGGACTAGCACAGATACGCAGTATTTT
CDR3 protein: CASSLLRGGTSTDTQYF
J gene: TRBJ2-3
V gene: TRBV7-2
clone size: few
D gene: TRBD2

CDR3 DNA: TGTGCCGGCCCCGGGGCCAGCAATGAGCAGTTCTTC
CDR3 protein: CAGPGASNEQFF
J gene: TRBJ2-1
V gene: TRBV30
clone size: once
D gene: .

CDR3 DNA: TGTGCCAGCAGCTTAGAAGGGGTCGGGGGGTCCTACGAGCAGTACTTC
CDR3 protein: CASSLEGVGGSYEQYF
J gene: TRBJ2-7
V gene: TRBV7-2
clone size: few
D gene: TRBD2

CDR3 DNA: TGTGCCAGCAGTGAATCCCACCGGGCGGGTGAAAAACTGTTTTTT
CDR3 protein: CASSESHRAGEKLFF
J gene: TRBJ1-4
V gene: TRBV25-1
clone size: many
D gene: .

CDR3 DNA: TGTGCCAGCAGCTCCCCAATCTGGACAGGGGGCGTTGGGGCCAACGTCCTGACTTTC
CDR3 protein: CASSSPIWTGGVGANVLTF
J gene: TRBJ2-6
V gene: TRBV11-1
clone size: few
D gene: TRBD1

CDR3 DNA: TGTGCCAGCAGTCGACTAGCAGGCCATGAGCAGTTCTTC
CDR3 protein: CASSRLAGHEQFF
J gene: TRBJ2-1
V gene: TRBV6-1
clone size: many
D gene: TRBD2

CDR3 DNA: TGTGCCAGCAAGTTTGGGACAGGCATCTCGAACACTGAAGCTTTCTTT
CDR3 protein: CASKFGTGISNTEAFF
J gene: TRBJ1-1
V gene: TRBV5-6
clone size: few
D gene: TRBD1

CDR3 DNA: TGCAGTGCCAGGGTACTAGCGGGAGTCCTACCTTGGACCCAGTACTTC
CDR3 protein: CSARVLAGVLPWTQYF
J gene: TRBJ2-5
V gene: TRBV20-1
clone size: many
D gene: TRBD2

CDR3 DNA: TGTGCCAGCAGCTTATCAAAGGTCGGGACTAGCGGGAGTAATGAGCAGTTCTTC
CDR3 protein: CASSLSKVGTSGSNEQFF
J gene: TRBJ2-1
V gene: TRBV7-3
clone size: few
D gene: TRBD2

CDR3 DNA: TGTGCCAGCAGCTTATATTTGCGCCCGGGGGAGACAGGGGGTATGAAAAACATTCAGTACTTC
CDR3 protein: CASSLYLRPGETGGMKNIQYF
J gene: TRBJ2-4
V gene: TRBV7-6
clone size: .
D gene: TRBD1

CDR3 DNA: TGTGCCAGCAGCTTAGAATTAGGGCCCCAGCATTTT
CDR3 protein: CASSLELGPQHF
J gene: TRBJ1-5
V gene: TRBV7-2
clone size: .
D gene: .

CDR3 DNA: TGCAGCGCCGGCGGATTCCAGGGCTCTGAAGCTTTCTTT
CDR3 protein: CSAGGFQGSEAFF
J gene: TRBJ1-1
V gene: TRBV29-1
clone size: .
D gene: .

CDR3 DNA: TGTGCCAGCACCACCGGGACAACGAACACCGGGGAGCTGTTTTTT
CDR3 protein: CASTTGTTNTGELFF
J gene: TRBJ2-2
V gene: TRBV28
clone size: many
D gene: .

CDR3 DNA: TGTGCCAGCAGCGTATCCGGACGGGAGATGGCCAAAGAGACCCAGTACTTC
CDR3 protein: CASSVSGREMAKETQYF
J gene: TRBJ2-5
V gene: TRBV9
clone size: .
D gene: .

CDR3 DNA: TGTGCCAGCAGTTTTGGGGGGAGGCCCTACGAGCAGTACTTC
CDR3 protein: CASSFGGRPYEQYF
J gene: TRBJ2-7
V gene: TRBV28
clone size: few
D gene: .

CDR3 DNA: TGTGCCAGCAGCTCCCGACTAGTGAGGGCCGAGCAGTACTTC
CDR3 protein: CASSSRLVRAEQYF
J gene: TRBJ2-7
V gene: TRBV5-6
clone size: .
D gene: .

CDR3 DNA: TGTGCCAGCAGCCAGCTGACTCTGAACACCGGGGAGCTGTTTTTT
CDR3 protein: CASSQLTLNTGELFF
J gene: TRBJ2-2
V gene: TRBV3-1
clone size: many
D gene: .

CDR3 DNA: TGTGCCAGCAGTTCGACAGGGCCTAAACAGCAGTTCTTC
CDR3 protein: CASSSTGPKQQFF
J gene: TRBJ2-1
V gene: TRBV6-5
clone size: few
D gene: TRBD1

CDR3 DNA: TGTGCCAGCAGCAGGACCCGAAGCTCCTACAATGAGCAGTTCTTC
CDR3 protein: CASSRTRSSYNEQFF
J gene: TRBJ2-1
V gene: TRBV25-1
clone size: many
D gene: .

CDR3 DNA: TGTGCCAGTAGTATGGAAGGATCAAATCAGCCCCAGCATTTT
CDR3 protein: CASSMEGSNQPQHF
J gene: TRBJ1-5
V gene: TRBV19
clone size: .
D gene: .

CDR3 DNA: TGTGCCAGCAGCTTGATCCACGGTCGGTATTTT
CDR3 protein: CASSLIHGRYF
J gene: TRBJ2-3
V gene: TRBV7-2
clone size: .
D gene: .

CDR3 DNA: TGTGCCAGCAGCCATGGGCAGGGCGCAACTAATGAAAAACTGTTTTTT
CDR3 protein: CASSHGQGATNEKLFF
J gene: TRBJ1-4
V gene: TRBV3-1
clone size: many
D gene: .

CDR3 DNA: TGTGCCAGCAGCCTCGGGACTAGCGGGAGTTCTAAAGAGACCCAGTACTTC
CDR3 protein: CASSLGTSGSSKETQYF
J gene: TRBJ2-5
V gene: TRBV7-9
clone size: many
D gene: TRBD2

CDR3 DNA: TGCAGTGCTTCCGGGACAGGGGTCCCAAACATTCAGTACTTC
CDR3 protein: CSASGTGVPNIQYF
J gene: TRBJ2-4
V gene: TRBV20-1
clone size: few
D gene: TRBD1

CDR3 DNA: TGCGCCAGCAGCTTGGGCCAAAACGACGAAAAACTGTTTTTT
CDR3 protein: CASSLGQNDEKLFF
J gene: TRBJ1-4
V gene: TRBV5-1
clone size: many
D gene: .

CDR3 DNA: TGTGCCATCAAAGGGGCGGGCAATGAGCAGTTCTTC
CDR3 protein: CAIKGAGNEQFF
J gene: TRBJ2-1
V gene: TRBV10-3
clone size: few
D gene: .

CDR3 DNA: TGTGCCAGCCACAGCAGTTTATCCCAGGGGTCAAACACTGAAGCTTTCTTT
CDR3 protein: CASHSSLSQGSNTEAFF
J gene: TRBJ1-1
V gene: TRBV28
clone size: many
D gene: .

CDR3 DNA: TGTGCCAGCAGCTTGGTTGGAGAAAACACTGAAGCTTTCTTT
CDR3 protein: CASSLVGENTEAFF
J gene: TRBJ1-1
V gene: TRBV5-6
clone size: .
D gene: .

CDR3 DNA: TGCGCCAGCAGCCAAGATGCCCAAATCCGGGGCACAGATACGCAGTATTTT
CDR3 protein: CASSQDAQIRGTDTQYF
J gene: TRBJ2-3
V gene: TRBV4-3
clone size: few
D gene: .

CDR3 DNA: TGTGCCAGCAGTCCCCTCGGGGTATCGGATAGCACAGATACGCAGTATTTT
CDR3 protein: CASSPLGVSDSTDTQYF
J gene: TRBJ2-3
V gene: TRBV6-1
clone size: few
D gene: .

CDR3 DNA: TGCGCCAGCAGCCAAGATGAGGAGTTGGGAGGAGGGGAAAAACTGTTTTTT
CDR3 protein: CASSQDEELGGGEKLFF
J gene: TRBJ1-4
V gene: TRBV4-1
clone size: many
D gene: .

CDR3 DNA: TGCGCCAGCAGCCTACTCTCCTCCGGGACAGCCGAGCAGTACTTC
CDR3 protein: CASSLLSSGTAEQYF
J gene: TRBJ2-7
V gene: TRBV5-1
clone size: few
D gene: TRBD1

CDR3 DNA: TGTGCCACCAGCAGACCCCCGGGGGAGCAGTACTTC
CDR3 protein: CATSRPPGEQYF
J gene: TRBJ2-7
V gene: TRBV15
clone size: few
D gene: .

CDR3 DNA: TGCAGCGTTGTGGCAGGGTCGGTCTCCTACGAGCAGTACTTC
CDR3 protein: CSVVAGSVSYEQYF
J gene: TRBJ2-7
V gene: TRBV29-1
clone size: many
D gene: .

CDR3 DNA: TGCAGTGCTAGCCGTCTAGCGGGCGTCACCGGGGAGCTGTTTTTT
CDR3 protein: CSASRLAGVTGELFF
J gene: TRBJ2-2
V gene: TRBV20-1
clone size: many
D gene: TRBD2

CDR3 DNA: TGTGCCAGCAGCCACTCGGGACAGGGAAAAGAGACCCAGTACTTC
CDR3 protein: CASSHSGQGKETQYF
J gene: TRBJ2-5
V gene: TRBV7-2
clone size: many
D gene: TRBD1

CDR3 DNA: TGCAGTGCTAGAGATCCACTACGCCGCCAGACAGGGGGACCCTACGAGCAGTACTTC
CDR3 protein: CSARDPLRRQTGGPYEQYF
J gene: TRBJ2-7
V gene: TRBV20-1
clone size: few
D gene: TRBD1

CDR3 DNA: TGTGCCAGCAGCTCACATAACAGGGGGCCCAACTATGGCTACACCTTC
CDR3 protein: CASSSHNRGPNYGYTF
J gene: TRBJ1-2
V gene: TRBV5-5
clone size: many
D gene: TRBD1

CDR3 DNA: TGTGCCAGCAGCGGCCTCACGGGGACGCAGTATTTT
CDR3 protein: CASSGLTGTQYF
J gene: TRBJ2-3
V gene: TRBV5-6
clone size: .
D gene: .

CDR3 DNA: TGTGCCAGCAGCTTGGGGACAGGGATTTCCCACGAGCAGTACTTC
CDR3 protein: CASSLGTGISHEQYF
J gene: TRBJ2-7
V gene: TRBV7-6
clone size: few
D gene: TRBD1

CDR3 DNA: TGCGCCAGCAGCGACACAGGGGACGAGCAGTTCTTC
CDR3 protein: CASSDTGDEQFF
J gene: TRBJ2-1
V gene: TRBV5-1
clone size: .
D gene: TRBD1

CDR3 DNA: TGCAGTGCTTGGGGAGGCATCAATGAGCAGTTCTTC
CDR3 protein: CSAWGGINEQFF
J gene: TRBJ2-1
V gene: TRBV20-1
clone size: .
D gene: .

CDR3 DNA: TGTGCCAGCAGTTACGGCATCATGACCTCTGAAGCTTTCTTT
CDR3 protein: CASSYGIMTSEAFF
J gene: TRBJ1-1
V gene: TRBV6-2/TRBV6-3
clone size: many
D gene: .

CDR3 DNA: TGTGCCATCAGTGAGCGGACAGCAGATACGCAGTATTTT
CDR3 protein: CAISERTADTQYF
J gene: TRBJ2-3
V gene: TRBV10-3
clone size: .
D gene: .

CDR3 DNA: TGCGCCAGCAGCCAAGGGGTTCCAAGGGGGCCCCACGAGCAGTACTTC
CDR3 protein: CASSQGVPRGPHEQYF
J gene: TRBJ2-7
V gene: TRBV4-3
clone size: .
D gene: TRBD1

CDR3 DNA: TGTGCCACCAGTGATTTTGTGTTGGGGCAGGGGAACACAGATACGCAGTATTTT
CDR3 protein: CATSDFVLGQGNTDTQYF
J gene: TRBJ2-3
V gene: TRBV24-1
clone size: many
D gene: .

CDR3 DNA: TGCAGTGCTAGAGACCCCGGGACAGGGGGTCGGGAGCAGTACTTC
CDR3 protein: CSARDPGTGGREQYF
J gene: TRBJ2-7
V gene: TRBV20-1
clone size: .
D gene: TRBD1

CDR3 DNA: TGTGCCAGCAGCTTTACGGACACTAACTATGGCTACACCTTC
CDR3 protein: CASSFTDTNYGYTF
J gene: TRBJ1-2
V gene: TRBV11-2
clone size: many
D gene: .

CDR3 DNA: TGTGCCAGCAGCTTAGGACGGAACAGGGTGATGAATGAGCAGTTCTTC
CDR3 protein: CASSLGRNRVMNEQFF
J gene: TRBJ2-1
V gene: TRBV11-2
clone size: many
D gene: .

CDR3 DNA: TGTGCCAGCAGTTTACTTCCAACAGGGGTTGGCTACACCTTC
CDR3 protein: CASSLLPTGVGYTF
J gene: TRBJ1-2
V gene: TRBV27
clone size: many
D gene: TRBD1

CDR3 DNA: TGTGCCAGCGGCTACTCAGGGTCCTATGGCTACACCTTC
CDR3 protein: CASGYSGSYGYTF
J gene: TRBJ1-2
V gene: TRBV27
clone size: .
D gene: .

CDR3 DNA: TGTGCCAGCAGCCCATGGCGGGGGGGAGAGACCCAGTACTTC
CDR3 protein: CASSPWRGGETQYF
J gene: TRBJ2-5
V gene: TRBV9
clone size: few
D gene: TRBD2

CDR3 DNA: TGTGCCAGCAGCTTCCCGTGGTCCCCGGATTCACCCCTCCACTTT
CDR3 protein: CASSFPWSPDSPLHF
J gene: TRBJ1-6
V gene: TRBV11-2
clone size: .
D gene: .

CDR3 DNA: TGTGCCAGCAGCGGCGGGCTCTCCTACGAGCAGTACTTC
CDR3 protein: CASSGGLSYEQYF
J gene: TRBJ2-7
V gene: TRBV6-2/TRBV6-3
clone size: few
D gene: .

CDR3 DNA: TGCGCCAGCAACCTACTAGCGGGGGGGCCTTACGAGCAGTACTTC
CDR3 protein: CASNLLAGGPYEQYF
J gene: TRBJ2-7
V gene: TRBV4-1
clone size: many
D gene: TRBD2